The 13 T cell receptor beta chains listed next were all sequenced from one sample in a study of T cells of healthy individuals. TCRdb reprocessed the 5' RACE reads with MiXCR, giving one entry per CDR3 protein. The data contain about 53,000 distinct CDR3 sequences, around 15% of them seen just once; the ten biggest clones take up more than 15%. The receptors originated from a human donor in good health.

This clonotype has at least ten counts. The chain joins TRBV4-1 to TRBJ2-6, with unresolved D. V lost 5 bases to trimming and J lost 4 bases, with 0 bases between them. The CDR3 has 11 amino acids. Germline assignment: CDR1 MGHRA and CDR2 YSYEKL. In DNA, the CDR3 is TGCGCCAGCAGCGGGGCCAACGTCCTGACTTTC. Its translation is CASSGANVLTF.

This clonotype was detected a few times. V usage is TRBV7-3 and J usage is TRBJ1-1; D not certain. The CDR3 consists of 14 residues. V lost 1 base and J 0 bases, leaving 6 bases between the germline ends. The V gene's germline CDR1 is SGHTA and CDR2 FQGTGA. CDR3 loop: CASSLKGLNTEAFF. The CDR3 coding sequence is TGTGCCAGCAGCTTAAAAGGGTTGAACACTGAAGCTTTCTTT. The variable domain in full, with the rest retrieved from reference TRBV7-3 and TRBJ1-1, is GAGVSQTPSNKVTEKGKYVELRCDPISGHTALYWYRQSLGQGPEFLIYFQGTGAADDSGLPNDRFFAVRPEGSVSTLKIQRTERGDSAVYLCASSLKGLNTEAFFGQGTRLTVV.

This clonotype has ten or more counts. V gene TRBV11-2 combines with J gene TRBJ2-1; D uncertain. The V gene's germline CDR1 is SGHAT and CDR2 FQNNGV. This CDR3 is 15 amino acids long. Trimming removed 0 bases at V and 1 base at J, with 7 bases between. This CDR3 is CASSLDRGSYNEQFF. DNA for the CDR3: TGTGCCAGCAGCTTAGATCGAGGTTCCTACAATGAGCAGTTCTTC.

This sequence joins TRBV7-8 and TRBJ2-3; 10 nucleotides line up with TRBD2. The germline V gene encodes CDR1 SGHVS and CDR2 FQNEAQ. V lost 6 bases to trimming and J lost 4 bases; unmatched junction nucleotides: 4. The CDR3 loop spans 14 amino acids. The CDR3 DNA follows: TGTGCCAGCAGGAGCGGGAGGGCCGCAGATACGCAGTATTTT. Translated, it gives CASRSGRAADTQYF. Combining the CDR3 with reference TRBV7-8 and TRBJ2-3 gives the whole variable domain GAGVSQSPRYKVAKRGQDVALRCDPISGHVSLFWYQQALGQGPEFLTYFQNEAQLDKSGLPSDRFFAERPEGSVSTLKIQRTQQEDSAVYLCASRSGRAADTQYFGPGTRLTVL.

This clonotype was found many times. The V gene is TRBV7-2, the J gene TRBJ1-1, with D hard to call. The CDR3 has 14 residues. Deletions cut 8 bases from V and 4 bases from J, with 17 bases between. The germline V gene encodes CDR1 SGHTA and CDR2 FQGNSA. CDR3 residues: CASFPGGSRTEAFF. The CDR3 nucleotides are TGTGCCAGCTTCCCCGGAGGTTCCCGCACTGAAGCTTTCTTT.

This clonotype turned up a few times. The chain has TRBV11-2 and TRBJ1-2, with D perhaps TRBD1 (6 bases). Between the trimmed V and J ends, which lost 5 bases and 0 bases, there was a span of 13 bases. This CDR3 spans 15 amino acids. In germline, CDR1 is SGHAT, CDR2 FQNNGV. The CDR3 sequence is CASSTARGTNYGYTF. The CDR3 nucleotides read TGTGCCAGCAGCACCGCCAGGGGCACTAACTATGGCTACACCTTC.

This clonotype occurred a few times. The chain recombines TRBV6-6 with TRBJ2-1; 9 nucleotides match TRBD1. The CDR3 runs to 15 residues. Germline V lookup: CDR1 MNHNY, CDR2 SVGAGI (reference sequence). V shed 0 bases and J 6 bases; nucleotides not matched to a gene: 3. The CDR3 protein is CASSYSGTGSNEQFF. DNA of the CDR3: TGTGCCAGCAGTTACTCTGGGACAGGGTCCAATGAGCAGTTCTTC.

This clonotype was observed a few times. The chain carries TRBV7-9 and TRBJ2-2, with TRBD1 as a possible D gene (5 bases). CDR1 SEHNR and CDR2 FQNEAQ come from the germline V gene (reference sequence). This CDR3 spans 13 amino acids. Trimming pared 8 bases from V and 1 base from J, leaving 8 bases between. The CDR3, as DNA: TGTGCCAGCGGACACAAGAACACCGGGGAGCTGTTTTTT. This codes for CASGHKNTGELFF.

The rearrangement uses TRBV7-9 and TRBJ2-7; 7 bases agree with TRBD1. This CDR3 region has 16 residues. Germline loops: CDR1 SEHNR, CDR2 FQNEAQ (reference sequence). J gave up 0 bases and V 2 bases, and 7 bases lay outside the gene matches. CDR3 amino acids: CASSLFSGQVSYEQYF. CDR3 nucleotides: TGTGCCAGCAGCTTATTTTCCGGACAGGTCTCCTACGAGCAGTACTTC.

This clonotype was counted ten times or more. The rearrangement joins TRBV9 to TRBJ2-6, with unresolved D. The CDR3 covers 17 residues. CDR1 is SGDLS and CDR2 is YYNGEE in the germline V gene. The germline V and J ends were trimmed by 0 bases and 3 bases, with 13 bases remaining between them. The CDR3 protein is CASSVGPAPGGANVLTF. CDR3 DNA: TGTGCCAGCAGCGTAGGGCCCGCGCCTGGTGGGGCCAACGTCCTGACTTTC.

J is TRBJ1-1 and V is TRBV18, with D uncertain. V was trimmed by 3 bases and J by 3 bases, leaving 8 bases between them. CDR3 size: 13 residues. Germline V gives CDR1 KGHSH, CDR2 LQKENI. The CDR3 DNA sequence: TGTGCCAGCTCACCGTCGGCCGACACTGAAGCTTTCTTT. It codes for CASSPSADTEAFF. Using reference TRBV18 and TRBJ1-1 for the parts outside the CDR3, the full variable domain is NAGVMQNPRHLVRRRGQEARLRCSPMKGHSHVYWYRQLPEEGLKFMVYLQKENIIDESGMPKERFSAEFPKEGPSILRIQQVVRGDSAAYFCASSPSADTEAFFGQGTRLTVV.

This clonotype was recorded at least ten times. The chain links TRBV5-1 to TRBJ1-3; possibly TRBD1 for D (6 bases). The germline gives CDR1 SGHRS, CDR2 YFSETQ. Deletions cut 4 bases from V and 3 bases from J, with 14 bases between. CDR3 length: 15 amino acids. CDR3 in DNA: TGCGCCAGCAGCCCCGCAGGGGTAGTTGGAAACACCATATATTTT. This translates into CASSPAGVVGNTIYF. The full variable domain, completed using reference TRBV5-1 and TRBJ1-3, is KAGVTQTPRYLIKTRGQQVTLSCSPISGHRSVSWYQQTPGQGLQFLFEYFSETQRNKGNFPGRFSGRQFSNSRSEMNVSTLELGDSALYLCASSPAGVVGNTIYFGEGSWLTVV.

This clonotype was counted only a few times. In nucleotides, the CDR3 is TGTGCCAGCAGCCAAGGATTGTTGCTCGTGGAGACCCAGTACTTC. Amino acid sequence: CASSQGLLLVETQYF. The rearrangement uses TRBV3-1 and TRBJ2-5; D not certain. The CDR3 contains 15 residues. V lost 1 base and J lost 5, with 14 bases in between. Germline CDR1 is LGHDT and CDR2 is YNNKEL (reference sequence).